The 7 T cell receptor beta chains presented below share a single source sample, sequenced in a study of cytomegalovirus exposure and HLA in healthy donors. PCR employed 60 Vbeta and 13 Jbeta primers. Libraries were prepared by immunoSEQ multiplex PCR; TCRdb keeps only in-frame clonotypes and omits some of them. The profile shows 75,000 to 100,000 clones, about 80% of them singletons. The sample comprised PBMCs. The source is a man aged 25-45 years in good health and CMV-seronegative.

The CDR3 DNA is TGTGCCAGCAGAACGAGGGTGTCCGGGGAGCTGTTTTTT. Its protein is CASRTRVSGELFF. The genes are TRBV5-6 and TRBJ2-2, with D maybe TRBD2 (5 bases). This CDR3 comprises 13 residues. V lost 5 bases and J 6 bases, leaving 11 bases between the germline ends. Germline lookup yields CDR1 SGHDT and CDR2 YYEEEE.

This chain connects TRBV6-5 to TRBJ2-7, with TRBD2 matching over 8 bases. Germline V gives CDR1 MNHEY, CDR2 SVGAGI. There are 12 residues in the CDR3. V was clipped by 8 bases and J by 4 bases; unmatched bases: 4. Written as DNA, the CDR3 is TGTGCCAGCTCACGGGGGGGTTACGAGCAGTACTTC. The encoded protein is CASSRGGYEQYF.

This chain joins TRBV7-6 and TRBJ2-5, with D hard to call. Trimming took 5 bases from V and 0 from J, leaving 19 bases between them. From germline, CDR1 is SGHVS and CDR2 FNYEAQ. This CDR3 has 17 residues. Here the CDR3 reads CASSPPRSSIYQETQYF. The CDR3 nucleotides are TGTGCCAGCAGCCCCCCGCGGAGTTCAATATACCAAGAGACCCAGTACTTC. Filled out from reference TRBV7-6 and TRBJ2-5, the complete variable domain reads GAGVSQSPRYKVTKRGQDVALRCDPISGHVSLYWYRQALGQGPEFLTYFNYEAQQDKSGLPNDRFSAERPEGSISTLTIQRTEQRDSAMYRCASSPPRSSIYQETQYFGPGTRLLVL.

The genes are TRBV7-9 and TRBJ2-3; D is possibly TRBD2 (7 bases). The germline V gene has CDR1 SEHNR and CDR2 FQNEAQ (reference sequence). This CDR3 comprises 15 residues. The V gene lost 1 base and the J gene lost 4 bases, with 12 bases spanning the gap. The CDR3 spells CASSLVAGAADTQYF. The CDR3 DNA reads TGTGCCAGCAGCTTAGTTGCGGGGGCTGCAGATACGCAGTATTTT.

This clone has just a few counts. This chain connects TRBV9 to TRBJ1-1; 12 positions agree with TRBD1. The CDR3 runs to 16 residues. V dropped 0 bases and J dropped 5; count of bases not matched to a gene: 5. The germline CDR1 and CDR2 sequences are SGDLS and YYNGEE. CDR3 coding DNA: TGTGCCAGCAGCGTAGGGGGACAGGGGGCCCTGACTGAAGCTTTCTTT. It yields the protein CASSVGGQGALTEAFF.

The rearrangement uses TRBV19 and TRBJ1-6; unclear D gene. CDR3 length: 15 amino acids. Per the germline V gene, CDR1 is LNHDA and CDR2 is SQIVND (reference sequence). The V end lost 2 bases, the J end lost 2 bases, and 7 bases lay between the germline ends. The CDR3 spells CASSINGAYNSPLHF. The CDR3 nucleotides are TGTGCCAGTAGTATAAACGGGGCCTATAATTCACCCCTCCACTTT.

The rearrangement uses TRBV7-8 and TRBJ2-1; perhaps TRBD2 as D (5 bases). V was pared by 3 bases and J by 0 bases, with 9 bases between. Germline-derived CDR1 and CDR2 are SGHVS and FQNEAQ. CDR3 length: 15 amino acids. The CDR3 sequence is CASSFGGFSYNEQFF. The CDR3 coding sequence is TGTGCCAGCAGCTTTGGAGGTTTCTCCTACAATGAGCAGTTCTTC.